This T cell receptor beta chain is drawn from a study of T cell changes during pregnancy in multiple sclerosis. Germline values: CDR1 MNHEY, CDR2 SMNVEV (reference sequence). The CDR3 length is 13 residues. V was clipped by 3 bases and J by 5 bases, with 7 bases between them. Here immunoSEQ multiplex PCR was the method, and the copy in TCRdb shows in-frame clones only, minus some. The sample includes under 70,000 clones, approximately 92% seen only once; the top ten take about 0.6%. This clone was detected once. The sample carries other DNA sequences with the same CDR3. This TCR derives from a female donor with multiple sclerosis, enrolled in a pregnancy study. This chain connects TRBV27 to TRBJ1-4; a possible D gene is TRBD1 (5 bases). Sequences were derived from CD4+ T cells from peripheral blood mononuclear cells, sampled after pregnancy. The CDR3 DNA follows: TGTGCCAGCAGTTTCCGGGGGAATGAAAAACTGTTTTTT. Amino acid sequence: CASSFRGNEKLFF.